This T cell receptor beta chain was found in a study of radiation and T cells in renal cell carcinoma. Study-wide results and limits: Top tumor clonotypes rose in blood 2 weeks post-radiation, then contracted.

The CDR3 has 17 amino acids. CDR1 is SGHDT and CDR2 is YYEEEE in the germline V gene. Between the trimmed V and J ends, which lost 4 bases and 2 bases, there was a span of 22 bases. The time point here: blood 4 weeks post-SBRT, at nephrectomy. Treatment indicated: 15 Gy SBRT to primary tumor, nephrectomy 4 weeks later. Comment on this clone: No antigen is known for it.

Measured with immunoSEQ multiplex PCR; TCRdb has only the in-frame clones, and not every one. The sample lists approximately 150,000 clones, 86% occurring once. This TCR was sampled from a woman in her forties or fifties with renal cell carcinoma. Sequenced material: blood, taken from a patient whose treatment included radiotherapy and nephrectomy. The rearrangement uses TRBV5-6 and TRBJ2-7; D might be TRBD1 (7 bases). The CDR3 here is CASSALTSPGGTYEQYF. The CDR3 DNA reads TGTGCCAGCAGCGCTCTGACCAGTCCAGGGGGGACCTACGAGCAGTACTTC. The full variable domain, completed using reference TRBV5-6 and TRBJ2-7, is DAGVTQSPTHLIKTRGQQVTLRCSPKSGHDTVSWYQQALGQGPQFIFQYYEEEERQRGNFPDRFSGHQFPNYSSELNVNALLLGDSALYLCASSALTSPGGTYEQYFGPGTRLTVT.